The rows below give T cell receptor beta chains drawn from one sample of a study of OX40 agonist ivuxolimab in advanced cancers. Sequencing used immunoSEQ multiplex PCR; TCRdb keeps in-frame clones, though not all of them. This sample carries around 100,000 clones, around 85% of them seen once, and the ten largest clones take around 5.2%. Source: CD4+ or CD8+ T cells sorted from blood, taken in a trial of the OX40 agonist ivuxolimab. All receptors come from an adult with an advanced solid tumor such as melanoma, head and neck, liver or kidney cancer. Each CDR3 is given with its conserved first and last residue. D genes are given only for firm matches. Part of the rows lack a size; the others show once, few, many or a class for expanded clones.

TRBJ2-3,NA,NA,12,TRBV29-1,CSVVYSTDTQYF,TGCAGCGTTGTCTACAGCACAGATACGCAGTATTTT
TRBJ2-4,once,TRBD1,16,TRBV5-8,CASSQDRNQLWDIQYF,TGTGCCAGCAGCCAGGACAGGAACCAACTCTGGGACATTCAGTACTTC
TRBJ1-2,NA,NA,11,TRBV20-1,CSARDYYGYTF,TGCAGTGCTAGAGACTACTATGGCTACACCTTC
TRBJ2-1,once,TRBD1,15,TRBV4-2,CASSQGQGAYNEQFF,TGTGCCAGCAGCCAAGGACAGGGGGCCTACAATGAGCAGTTCTTC
TRBJ1-2,once,NA,12,TRBV29-1,CSVESGVGGHTF,TGCAGCGTTGAATCGGGGGTTGGTGGCCACACCTTC
TRBJ2-3,NA,TRBD2,16,TRBV5-1,CASSLRSGGPTDTQYF,TGCGCCAGCAGCTTGAGGTCGGGAGGCCCCACAGATACGCAGTATTTT
TRBJ1-2,NA,TRBD1,17,TRBV27,CASSSTNRGQGGSGYTF,TGTGCCAGCAGTTCCACCAACCGGGGACAGGGCGGGAGTGGCTACACCTTC
TRBJ2-1,NA,NA,15,TRBV7-2,CASSLKLAAYNEQFF,TGTGCCAGCAGCTTAAAATTAGCGGCCTACAATGAGCAGTTCTTC
TRBJ2-7,once,TRBD1,14,TRBV5-1,CASSPWTGVAEQYF,TGCGCCAGCAGCCCTTGGACAGGGGTTGCCGAGCAGTACTTC
TRBJ2-7,NA,TRBD1,15,TRBV19,CASRPGQGAFYEQYF,TGTGCCAGTAGGCCGGGACAGGGGGCTTTCTACGAGCAGTACTTC
TRBJ1-6,NA,NA,14,TRBV5-5,CASSSPPQGGALHF,TGTGCCAGCAGCTCACCCCCGCAGGGCGGGGCCCTCCACTTT
TRBJ1-1,NA,NA,14,TRBV6-1,CASSEAPRYTEAFF,TGTGCCAGCAGTGAAGCGCCTCGGTACACTGAAGCTTTCTTT
TRBJ1-5,NA,TRBD1,15,TRBV4-3,CASSQGSTGDQPQHF,TGCGCCAGCAGCCAAGGTAGTACAGGGGATCAGCCCCAGCATTTT
TRBJ2-1,NA,TRBD2,15,TRBV9,CASSSGLAGENEQFF,TGTGCCAGCAGCTCAGGACTAGCGGGAGAGAATGAGCAGTTCTTC
TRBJ2-7,NA,TRBD1,13,TRBV6-6,CASSHRTGGEQYF,TGTGCCAGCAGTCACAGGACAGGGGGCGAGCAGTACTTC
TRBJ2-6,NA,NA,17,TRBV28,CASSSVGGLSGANVLTF,TGTGCCAGCTCTAGCGTGGGGGGCCTCTCTGGGGCCAACGTCCTGACTTTC
TRBJ2-7,few,NA,14,TRBV14,CASSLSRSSYEQYF,TGTGCCAGCAGTTTAAGTAGATCCTCCTACGAGCAGTACTTC
TRBJ2-1,NA,NA,13,TRBV7-3,CASSLTISLEQFF,TGTGCCAGCAGCTTAACCATCAGCCTTGAGCAGTTCTTC
TRBJ2-2,NA,NA,14,TRBV6-1,CASLLWGRTGELFF,TGTGCCAGCCTACTATGGGGGAGAACCGGGGAGCTGTTTTTT